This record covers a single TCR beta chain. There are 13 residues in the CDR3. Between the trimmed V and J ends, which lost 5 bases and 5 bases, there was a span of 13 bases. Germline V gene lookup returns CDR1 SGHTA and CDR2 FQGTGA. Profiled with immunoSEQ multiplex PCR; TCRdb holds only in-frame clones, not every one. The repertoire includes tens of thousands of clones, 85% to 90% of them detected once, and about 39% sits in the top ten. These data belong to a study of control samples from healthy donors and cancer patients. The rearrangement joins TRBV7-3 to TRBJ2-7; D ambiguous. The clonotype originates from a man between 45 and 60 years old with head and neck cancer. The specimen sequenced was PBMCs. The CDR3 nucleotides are TGTGCCAGCAGCGCAGATGATGCACACGAGCAGTACTTC. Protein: CASSADDAHEQYF.